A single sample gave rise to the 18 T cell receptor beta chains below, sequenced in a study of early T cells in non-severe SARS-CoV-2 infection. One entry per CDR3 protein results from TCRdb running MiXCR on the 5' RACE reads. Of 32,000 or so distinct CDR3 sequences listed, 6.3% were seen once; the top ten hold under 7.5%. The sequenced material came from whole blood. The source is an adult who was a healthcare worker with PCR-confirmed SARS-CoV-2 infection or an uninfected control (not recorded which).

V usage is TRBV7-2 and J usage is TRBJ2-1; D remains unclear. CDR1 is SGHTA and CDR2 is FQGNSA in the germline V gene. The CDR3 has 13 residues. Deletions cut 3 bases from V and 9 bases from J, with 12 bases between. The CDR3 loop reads CASSLEKGREQFF. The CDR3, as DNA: TGTGCCAGCAGCTTGGAAAAGGGCCGTGAGCAGTTCTTC. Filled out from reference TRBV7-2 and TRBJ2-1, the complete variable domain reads GAGVSQSPSNKVTEKGKDVELRCDPISGHTALYWYRQSLGQGLEFLIYFQGNSAPDKSGLPSDRFSAERTGGSVSTLTIQRTQQEDSAVYLCASSLEKGREQFFGPGTRLTVL.

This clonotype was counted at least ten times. CDR3 residues: CSAHIRSANTGELFF. The CDR3 nucleotides are TGCAGTGCCCATATCCGAAGCGCGAACACCGGGGAGCTGTTTTTT. The chain joins TRBV20-1 to TRBJ2-2; no clear D. Trimming stripped 6 bases from V and 0 bases from J, with 14 bases between. Per the germline V gene, CDR1 is DFQATT and CDR2 is SNEGSKA (reference sequence). CDR3 length: 15 residues.

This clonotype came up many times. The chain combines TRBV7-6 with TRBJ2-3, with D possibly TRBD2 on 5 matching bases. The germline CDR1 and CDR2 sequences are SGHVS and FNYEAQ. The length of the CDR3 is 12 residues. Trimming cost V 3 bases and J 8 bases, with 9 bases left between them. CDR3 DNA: TGTGCCAGCAGCTTCCTAGCAACTACGCAGTATTTT. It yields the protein CASSFLATTQYF.

The CDR3 region has the DNA TGTGCCAGCAGCTTGGAATCCACAGATACGCAGTATTTT. It encodes CASSLESTDTQYF. V usage is TRBV5-4 and J usage is TRBJ2-3, with D hard to call. V lost 0 bases, J lost 2 bases, and 4 bases lay in between. The germline V gene has CDR1 SGHNT and CDR2 YYREEE (reference sequence). CDR3 length equals 13 residues.

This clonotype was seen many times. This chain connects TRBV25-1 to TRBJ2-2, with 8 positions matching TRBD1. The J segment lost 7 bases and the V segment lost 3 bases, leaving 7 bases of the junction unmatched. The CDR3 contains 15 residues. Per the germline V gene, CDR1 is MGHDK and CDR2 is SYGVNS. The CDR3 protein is CASSDLRQGHGELFF. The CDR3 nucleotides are TGTGCCAGCAGTGATCTCAGACAGGGGCACGGGGAGCTGTTTTTT. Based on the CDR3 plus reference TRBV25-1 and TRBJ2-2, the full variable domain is EADIYQTPRYLVIGTGKKITLECSQTMGHDKMYWYQQDPGMELHLIHYSYGVNSTEKGDLSSESTVSRIRTEHFPLTLESARPSHTSQYLCASSDLRQGHGELFFGEGSRLTVL.

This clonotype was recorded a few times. Here the CDR3 reads CSVRTSGWINEQFF. The CDR3 coding sequence is TGCAGCGTTAGGACTAGCGGTTGGATTAATGAGCAGTTCTTC. The chain carries TRBV29-1 and TRBJ2-1, with 10 bases lining up with TRBD2. V trimming: 5 bases; J trimming: 7 bases; junction bases outside the gene matches: 8. CDR3 length equals 14 residues. Germline values: CDR1 SQVTM, CDR2 ANQGSEA.

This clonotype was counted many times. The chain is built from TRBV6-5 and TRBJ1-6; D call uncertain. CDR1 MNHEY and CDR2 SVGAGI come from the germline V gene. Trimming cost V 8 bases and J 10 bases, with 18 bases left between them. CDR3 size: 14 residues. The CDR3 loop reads CASGGWEESSPLHF. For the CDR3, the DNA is TGTGCCAGCGGCGGGTGGGAGGAATCATCACCCCTCCACTTT.

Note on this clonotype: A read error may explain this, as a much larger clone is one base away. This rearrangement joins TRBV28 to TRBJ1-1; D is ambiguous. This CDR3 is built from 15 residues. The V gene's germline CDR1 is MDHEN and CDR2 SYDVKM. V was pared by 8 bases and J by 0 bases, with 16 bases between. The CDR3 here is CASSNGGVMNTEAFF. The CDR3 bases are TGTGCCAGCTCGAATGGTGGGGTCATGAACACTGAAGCTTTCTTT.

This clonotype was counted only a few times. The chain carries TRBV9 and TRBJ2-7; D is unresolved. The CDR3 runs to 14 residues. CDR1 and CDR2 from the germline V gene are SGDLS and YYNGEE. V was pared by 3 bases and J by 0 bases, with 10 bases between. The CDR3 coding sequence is TGTGCCAGCAGCGAAAGGAGCTTCTCCTACGAGCAGTACTTC. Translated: CASSERSFSYEQYF.

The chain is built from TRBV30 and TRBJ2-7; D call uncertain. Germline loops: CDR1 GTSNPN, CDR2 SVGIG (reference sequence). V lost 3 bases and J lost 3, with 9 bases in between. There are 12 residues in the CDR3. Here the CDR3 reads CAWSASGYEQYF. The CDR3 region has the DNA TGTGCCTGGAGCGCCTCCGGCTACGAGCAGTACTTC.

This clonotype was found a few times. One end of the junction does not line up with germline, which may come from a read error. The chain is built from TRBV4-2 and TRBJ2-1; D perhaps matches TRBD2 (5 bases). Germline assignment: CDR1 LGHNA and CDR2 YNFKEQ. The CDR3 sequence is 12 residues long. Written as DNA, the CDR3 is TGTGCCAGCAGTCAAGAGCGGAATGAGCAGTTCTTC. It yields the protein CASSQERNEQFF.

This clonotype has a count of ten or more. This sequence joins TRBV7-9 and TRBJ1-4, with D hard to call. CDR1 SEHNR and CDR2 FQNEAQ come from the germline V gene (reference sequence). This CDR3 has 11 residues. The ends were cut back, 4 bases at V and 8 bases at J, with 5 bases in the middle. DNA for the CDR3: TGTGCCAGCAGCTACTCCGAAAAACTGTTTTTT. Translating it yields CASSYSEKLFF.

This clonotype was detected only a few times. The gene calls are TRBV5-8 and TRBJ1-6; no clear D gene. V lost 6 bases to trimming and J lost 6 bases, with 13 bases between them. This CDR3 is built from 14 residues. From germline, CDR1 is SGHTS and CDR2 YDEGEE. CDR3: CASTDRALNSPLHF. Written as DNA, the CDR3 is TGTGCCAGCACCGACCGGGCCCTTAATTCACCCCTCCACTTT. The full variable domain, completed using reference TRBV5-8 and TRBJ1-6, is EAGVTQSPTHLIKTRGQQATLRCSPISGHTSVYWYQQALGLGLQFLLWYDEGEERNRGNFPPRFSGRQFPNYSSELNVNALELEDSALYLCASTDRALNSPLHFGNGTRLTVT.

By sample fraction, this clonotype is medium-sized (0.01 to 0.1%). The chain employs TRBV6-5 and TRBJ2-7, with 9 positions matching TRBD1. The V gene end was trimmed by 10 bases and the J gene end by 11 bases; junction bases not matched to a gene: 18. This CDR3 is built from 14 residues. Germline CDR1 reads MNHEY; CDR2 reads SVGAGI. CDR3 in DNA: TGTGCCACTTCTTTTGCCCGGGACAGGGAGGCGAAGTACTTC. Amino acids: CATSFARDREAKYF.

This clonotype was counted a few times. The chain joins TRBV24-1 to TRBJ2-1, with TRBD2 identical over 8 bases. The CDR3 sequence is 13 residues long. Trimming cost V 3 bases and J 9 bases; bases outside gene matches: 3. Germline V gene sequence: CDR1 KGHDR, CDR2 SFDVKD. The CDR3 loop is CATSDPTSAEQFF. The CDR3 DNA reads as TGTGCCACCAGTGATCCGACTAGCGCTGAGCAGTTCTTC.

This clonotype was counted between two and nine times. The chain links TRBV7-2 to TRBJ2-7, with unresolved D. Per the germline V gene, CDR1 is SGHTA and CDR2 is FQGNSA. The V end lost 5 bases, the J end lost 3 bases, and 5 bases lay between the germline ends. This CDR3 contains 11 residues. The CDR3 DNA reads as TGTGCCAGCAGCCGAAACTACGAGCAGTACTTC. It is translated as CASSRNYEQYF.

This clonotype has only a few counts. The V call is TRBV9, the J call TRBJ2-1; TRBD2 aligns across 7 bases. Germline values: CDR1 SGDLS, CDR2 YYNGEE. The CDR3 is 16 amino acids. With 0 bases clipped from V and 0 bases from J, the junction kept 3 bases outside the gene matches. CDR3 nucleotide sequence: TGTGCCAGCAGCGTAGGCCTAGCGGCCTCCTACAATGAGCAGTTCTTC. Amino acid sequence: CASSVGLAASYNEQFF. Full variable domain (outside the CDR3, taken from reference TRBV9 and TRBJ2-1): DSGVTQTPKHLITATGQRVTLRCSPRSGDLSVYWYQQSLDQGLQFLIQYYNGEERAKGNILERFSAQQFPDLHSELNLSSLELGDSALYFCASSVGLAASYNEQFFGPGTRLTVL.

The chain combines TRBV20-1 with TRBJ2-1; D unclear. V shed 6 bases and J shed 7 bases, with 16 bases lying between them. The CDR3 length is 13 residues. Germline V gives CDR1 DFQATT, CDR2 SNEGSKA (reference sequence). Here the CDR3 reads CSAAVVNGNEQFF. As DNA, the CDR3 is TGCAGTGCCGCGGTCGTTAACGGGAATGAGCAGTTCTTC.